One T cell receptor (beta chain) is described in this entry. Sequencing used immunoSEQ multiplex PCR; TCRdb keeps in-frame clones, though not all of them. The data hold around 72,000 clones, with 75% to 90% observed a single time. Trimming removed 4 bases at V and 7 bases at J, with 10 bases between. The CDR3 contains 12 residues. Per germline, CDR1 KGHSH and CDR2 LQKENI. The data originate from a study of OX40 agonist ivuxolimab in advanced cancers. Overall study context: Patients were roughly 83% male with ages roughly 23 to 79, mean about 65.

The sequencing here drew on CD4+ or CD8+ T cells sorted from blood, taken in a trial of the OX40 agonist ivuxolimab. This TCR was sampled from an adult with an advanced solid tumor such as melanoma, head and neck, liver or kidney cancer. This chain connects TRBV18 to TRBJ1-2; weak D call: TRBD1 (5 bases). CDR3 sequence reads: CASSQGGAGYTF. The CDR3 bases are TGTGCCAGCTCACAGGGAGGGGCTGGCTACACCTTC.